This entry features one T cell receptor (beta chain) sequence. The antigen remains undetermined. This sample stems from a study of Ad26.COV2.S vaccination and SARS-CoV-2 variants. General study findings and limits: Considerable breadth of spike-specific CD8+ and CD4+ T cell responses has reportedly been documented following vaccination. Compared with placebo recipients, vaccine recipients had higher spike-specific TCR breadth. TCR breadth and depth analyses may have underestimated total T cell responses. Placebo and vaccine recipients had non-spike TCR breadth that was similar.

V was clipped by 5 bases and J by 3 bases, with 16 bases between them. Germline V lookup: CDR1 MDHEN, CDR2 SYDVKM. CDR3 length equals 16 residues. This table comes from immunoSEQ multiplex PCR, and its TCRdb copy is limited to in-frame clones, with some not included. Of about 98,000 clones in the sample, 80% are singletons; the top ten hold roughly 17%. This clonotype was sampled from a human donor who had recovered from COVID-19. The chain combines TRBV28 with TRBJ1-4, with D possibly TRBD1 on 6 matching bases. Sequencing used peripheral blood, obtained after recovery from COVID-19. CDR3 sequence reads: CASSGGDQGPNEKLFF. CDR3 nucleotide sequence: TGTGCCAGCAGTGGAGGGGACCAGGGGCCTAATGAAAAACTGTTTTTT.